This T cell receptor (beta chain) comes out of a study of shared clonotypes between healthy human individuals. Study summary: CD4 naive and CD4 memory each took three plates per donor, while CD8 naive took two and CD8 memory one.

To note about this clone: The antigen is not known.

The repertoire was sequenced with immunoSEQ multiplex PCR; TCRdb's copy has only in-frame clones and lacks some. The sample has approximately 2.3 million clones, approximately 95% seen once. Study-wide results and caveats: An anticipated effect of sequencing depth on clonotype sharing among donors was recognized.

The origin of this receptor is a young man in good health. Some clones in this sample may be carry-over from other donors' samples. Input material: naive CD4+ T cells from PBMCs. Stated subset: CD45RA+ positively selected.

DNA of the CDR3: TGTGCCAGCAGCTTAGCCGGTACATTCACCCACAATGAGCAGTTCTTC. Its translation: CASSLAGTFTHNEQFF. This chain connects TRBV7-2 to TRBJ2-1, with D unresolved. Germline CDR1 and CDR2: SGHTA and FQGNSA. The CDR3 spans 16 residues. The ends were cut back, 0 bases at V and 5 bases at J, with 14 bases in the middle.